This passage covers 17 T cell receptor beta chains from one sample sequenced in a study of T cell clones after liver transplantation. Profiled with immunoSEQ multiplex PCR; TCRdb holds only in-frame clones, not every one. The table has about 7,900 clones, about four fifths seen once. The sample in question was CD8+ T cells from blood, obtained before liver transplant. The receptors here all came from a human donor who received a liver transplant.

CDR3 protein: CASSFGEIYEQYF. DNA for the CDR3: TGTGCCAGCAGCTTTGGAGAGATCTACGAGCAGTACTTC. The chain couples TRBV11-2 to TRBJ2-7; D gene unclear. This CDR3 is built from 13 residues. Trimming cost V 3 bases and J 3 bases, with 9 bases left between them. The germline CDR1 and CDR2 sequences are SGHAT and FQNNGV.

The J gene is TRBJ1-4, the V gene TRBV11-2; TRBD1 matches 7 bases. Germline CDR1 is SGHAT and CDR2 is FQNNGV. V lost 5 bases to trimming and J lost 7 bases; unmatched junction nucleotides: 7. The CDR3 loop spans 14 amino acids. The CDR3 DNA reads TGTGCCAGCAGCCAGGGGGAAACGGGTGAAAAACTGTTTTTT. Translated, it gives CASSQGETGEKLFF.

The J gene is TRBJ1-1, the V gene TRBV9; D remains unclear. V lost 2 bases and J lost 1, with 9 bases in between. CDR1 is SGDLS and CDR2 is YYNGEE in the germline V gene. There are 14 residues in the CDR3. The CDR3 sequence: CASSVLDKNTEAFF. The CDR3 DNA sequence: TGTGCCAGCAGCGTTTTAGACAAGAACACTGAAGCTTTCTTT.

This chain joins TRBV4-1 and TRBJ1-1; tentatively, D is TRBD1 (5 bases). From germline, CDR1 is MGHRA and CDR2 YSYEKL. This CDR3 region has 13 residues. Trimming stripped 4 bases from V and 1 base from J, with 7 bases between. CDR3 loop: CASSRTGNTEAFF. CDR3 sequence (DNA): TGCGCCAGCAGCCGAACAGGGAACACTGAAGCTTTCTTT.

The V and J genes are TRBV29-1 and TRBJ2-3; D is possibly TRBD1 (8 bases). The length of the CDR3 is 16 residues. V lost 0 bases, J lost 3 bases, and 16 bases lay in between. The germline CDR1 and CDR2 sequences are SQVTM and ANQGSEA. The CDR3 region is CSVEDRTGRGTDTQYF. CDR3 DNA sequence: TGCAGCGTTGAAGATAGGACAGGGCGGGGGACAGATACGCAGTATTTT.

This clone occurred a few times. This sequence joins TRBV11-2 and TRBJ2-7; D gene ambiguous. Germline V gene data show CDR1 as SGHAT and CDR2 as FQNNGV. The V end was cut by 2 bases, the J end by 6 bases, with 17 bases between. CDR3 length: 15 residues. The CDR3 protein is CASSLNPSGPGEQYF. CDR3 bases: TGTGCCAGCAGCTTAAATCCTTCTGGGCCCGGCGAGCAGTACTTC.

This clone was detected a few times. J is TRBJ2-7 and V is TRBV28; TRBD2 is a possible D gene (7 bases). Germline assignment: CDR1 MDHEN and CDR2 SYDVKM. This CDR3 has 17 amino acids. V lost 4 bases, J lost 4 bases, and 23 bases lay in between. CDR3 DNA sequence: TGTGCCAGCAGTTCTTGGGGGGGCAGGGAGGACTCTTACGAGCAGTACTTC. Its translation is CASSSWGGREDSYEQYF.

The J gene is TRBJ2-1, the V gene TRBV9; the match to TRBD1 covers 8 bases. With 4 bases clipped from V and 7 bases from J, the junction kept 7 bases outside the gene matches. Germline values: CDR1 SGDLS, CDR2 YYNGEE. CDR3 length: 14 residues. The CDR3 nucleotides read TGTGCCAGCAGCTCCGGGGGACAGGCAAATGAGCAGTTCTTC. Protein sequence: CASSSGGQANEQFF.

This clone was recorded a few times. The V call is TRBV6-6, the J call TRBJ2-7; the match to TRBD1 covers 8 bases. CDR3 size: 13 residues. J was trimmed by 2 bases and V by 6 bases; bases with no gene match: 3. Germline assignment: CDR1 MNHNY and CDR2 SVGAGI (reference sequence). CDR3: CASSDRGTYEQYF. The CDR3 DNA follows: TGTGCCAGCAGCGACAGGGGCACCTACGAGCAGTACTTC.

The chain employs TRBV11-3 and TRBJ2-2; the match to TRBD1 covers 7 bases. V was clipped by 2 bases and J by 5 bases; unmatched bases: 5. This CDR3 has 15 residues. Germline CDR1 is SGHNT and CDR2 is YENEEA. This chain's CDR3 is CASSLYRGDTGELFF. CDR3 bases: TGTGCCAGCAGCTTATACAGGGGAGATACCGGGGAGCTGTTTTTT.

This clone is classed as medium-sized. The chain couples TRBV21-1 to TRBJ1-5; no check of the table's D call, TRBD1, against the DNA was made. TRBV21-1 is labeled a pseudogene. The CDR3 loop spans 17 amino acids. The CDR3 is CASTSGEQGKGNQPQHF. CDR3 sequence (DNA): TGTGCCAGCACCTCAGGGGAGCAGGGGAAAGGCAATCAGCCCCAGCATTTT.

The chain employs TRBV23-1 and TRBJ2-7; D may be TRBD1 (5 bases). TRBV23-1 is noted as an ORF with a role that remains uncertain. Trimming pared 6 bases from V and 4 bases from J, leaving 16 bases between. The CDR3 length is 14 residues. The CDR3 protein is CASSDGQLWYEQYF. Written as DNA, the CDR3 is TGCGCCAGCAGCGATGGACAACTTTGGTACGAGCAGTACTTC.

The J gene is TRBJ2-1, the V gene TRBV27, with TRBD1 identical over 7 bases. The CDR3 is made up of 14 amino acids. Germline lookup yields CDR1 MNHEY and CDR2 SMNVEV (reference sequence). Trimming took 10 bases from V and 4 from J; bases not matched to a gene: 10. The CDR3 region is CATAVGGLYNEQFF. For the CDR3, the DNA is TGTGCCACCGCCGTAGGGGGCCTTTACAATGAGCAGTTCTTC.

The chain carries TRBV9 and TRBJ2-7; 12 bases agree with TRBD2. This CDR3 is built from 14 residues. J was trimmed by 7 bases and V by 5 bases; bases with no gene match: 7. Germline V gene sequence: CDR1 SGDLS, CDR2 YYNGEE. CDR3 amino acids: CASSPSGGADEQYF. The DNA for the CDR3 is TGTGCCAGCAGTCCTAGCGGGGGGGCCGATGAGCAGTACTTC.

The chain carries TRBV4-1 and TRBJ2-3; no clear D. Germline CDR1 reads MGHRA; CDR2 reads YSYEKL. The CDR3 totals 15 residues. Trimming cost V 0 bases and J 0 bases, with 7 bases left between them. The CDR3 coding sequence is TGCGCCAGCAGCCAAGAACCACACAGCACAGATACGCAGTATTTT. Protein sequence: CASSQEPHSTDTQYF.

The genes are TRBV4-1 and TRBJ2-7; 9 bases map to TRBD1. Germline CDR1 MGHRA, CDR2 YSYEKL. This CDR3 comprises 16 residues. With 0 bases clipped from V and 4 bases from J, the junction kept 7 bases outside the gene matches. The CDR3 is CASSQEHGGQGYEQYF. CDR3 sequence (DNA): TGCGCCAGCAGCCAAGAGCACGGCGGACAGGGGTACGAGCAGTACTTC.

V gene TRBV27 combines with J gene TRBJ2-3; tentatively, D is TRBD1 (5 bases). The V and J ends lost 5 bases and 2 bases respectively, with 11 bases between them. CDR1 MNHEY and CDR2 SMNVEV come from the germline V gene (reference sequence). The CDR3 is made up of 14 amino acids. DNA for the CDR3: TGTGCCAGCAGTCTGACGACAGCCACAGATACGCAGTATTTT. Protein sequence: CASSLTTATDTQYF.